Each of the 26 T cell receptor beta chains below was sequenced from the same sample in a study of T cell changes during pregnancy in multiple sclerosis. Measured with immunoSEQ multiplex PCR; TCRdb has only the in-frame clones, and not every one. Here the sample spans about 68,000 clones, 80% to 95% being singletons. Sequences were derived from peripheral blood, sampled after pregnancy. The receptors were gathered from a female donor in good health, enrolled as a control in a pregnancy study.

The CDR3: CASSDIGGSEAFF. CDR3 sequence (DNA): TGTGCCAGCAGCGATATCGGGGGTTCTGAAGCTTTCTTT. The V and J genes are TRBV14 and TRBJ1-1; D is possibly TRBD1 (5 bases). Germline V CDR1 and CDR2: SGHDN, FVKESK. The CDR3 runs to 13 residues. The V end was cut by 5 bases, the J end by 6 bases, with 13 bases between. The entire variable domain, with the rest obtained from reference TRBV14 and TRBJ1-1, is as follows: EAGVTQFPSHSVIEKGQTVTLRCDPISGHDNLYWYRRVMGKEIKFLLHFVKESKQDESGMPNNRFLAERTGGTYSTLKVQPAELEDSGVYFCASSDIGGSEAFFGQGTRLTVV.

This rearrangement joins TRBV19 to TRBJ1-1, with D tentatively TRBD1 (5 bases). V was shortened by 3 bases and J by 7 bases, with 21 bases between the two germline ends. The CDR3 loop spans 16 amino acids. Germline-derived CDR1 and CDR2 are LNHDA and SQIVND (reference sequence). CDR3 in amino acids: CASSIASGGLIDEAFF. The CDR3 coding sequence is TGTGCCAGTAGTATCGCCTCGGGGGGACTAATAGATGAAGCTTTCTTT.

V usage is TRBV7-9 and J usage is TRBJ1-1, with 10 bases aligning to TRBD1. The J segment lost 5 bases and the V segment lost 5 bases, leaving 5 bases of the junction unmatched. CDR3 size: 14 residues. Looked up from germline, CDR1 is SEHNR and CDR2 is FQNEAQ (reference sequence). CDR3 region: CASSQDRGPTEAFF. CDR3 DNA: TGTGCCAGCAGCCAAGACAGGGGGCCGACTGAAGCTTTCTTT.

This clone was seen once. The chain links TRBV10-2 to TRBJ2-7; 11 bases map to TRBD2. Germline-derived CDR1 and CDR2 are WSHSY and SAAADI. This CDR3 region has 16 residues. V trimming: 0 bases; J trimming: 1 base; junction bases outside the gene matches: 2. The chain's CDR3 is CASSESTSGASYEQYF. CDR3 DNA sequence: TGCGCCAGCAGTGAGTCGACTAGCGGGGCATCCTACGAGCAGTACTTC.

The J gene is TRBJ2-5, the V gene TRBV10-1, with a possible D match to TRBD1 (5 bases). V lost 3 bases, J lost 3 bases, and 8 bases lay in between. CDR1 WNHNN and CDR2 SYGVQD come from the germline V gene (reference sequence). This CDR3 contains 13 residues. CDR3 nucleotide sequence: TGCGCCAGCAGTGAAGCAGGGAAAGAGACCCAGTACTTC. Its protein product is CASSEAGKETQYF.

As concerns this clone: Other DNA sequences in the same sample also yield this CDR3. V is TRBV5-6 and J is TRBJ1-6; D gene unclear. The CDR3 extends over 17 amino acids. Germline lookup yields CDR1 SGHDT and CDR2 YYEEEE. V lost 1 base and J 0 bases, leaving 11 bases between the germline ends. In DNA, the CDR3 is TGTGCCAGCAGCTTGTTGGCAGTCGACTCCTATAATTCACCCCTCCACTTT. As protein: CASSLLAVDSYNSPLHF.

This rearrangement joins TRBV18 to TRBJ1-2; TRBD1 is a possible D gene (6 bases). Trimming removed 3 bases at V and 3 bases at J, with 17 bases between. Germline CDR1 reads KGHSH; CDR2 reads LQKENI. CDR3 length: 16 residues. This chain's CDR3 is CASSPTDRRNDYGYTF. In DNA, the CDR3 is TGTGCCAGCTCACCCACGGACAGACGAAATGACTATGGCTACACCTTC.

This clone came up once. The chain is built from TRBV5-4 and TRBJ2-3, with D perhaps TRBD2 (5 bases). This CDR3 spans 14 amino acids. V was clipped by 4 bases and J by 7 bases, with 16 bases between them. Germline V gene lookup returns CDR1 SGHNT and CDR2 YYREEE (reference sequence). DNA for the CDR3: TGTGCCAGCAGCGACTACCGGGAACAAAATACGCAGTATTTT. It codes for CASSDYREQNTQYF.

V usage is TRBV28 and J usage is TRBJ1-1, with a possible D match to TRBD1 (5 bases). Germline V gives CDR1 MDHEN, CDR2 SYDVKM. The CDR3 spans 13 residues. Trimming removed 7 bases at V and 11 bases at J, with 20 bases between. CDR3 nucleotide sequence: TGTGCCAGCAACACTACACCCCTCCAGGGCGCTTTCTTT. Amino acid sequence: CASNTTPLQGAFF.

The CDR3 coding sequence is TGTGCCAGCAGCAGAGGACTAGCGGGGGGTCCGTACTTC. This translates into CASSRGLAGGPYF. The rearrangement links TRBV7-8 to TRBJ2-5, with TRBD2 identical over 14 bases. This CDR3 has 13 residues. The germline V gene has CDR1 SGHVS and CDR2 FQNEAQ. V gave up 5 bases and J gave up 13 bases; unmatched junction bases: 6.

This chain uses TRBV2 with TRBJ1-1; TRBD1 might be the D (5 bases). There are 13 residues in the CDR3. The V end was cut by 6 bases, the J end by 1 base, with 9 bases between. CDR1 and CDR2 from the germline V gene are SNHLY and FYNNEI. The CDR3: CASSETANTEAFF. CDR3 coding DNA: TGTGCCAGCAGCGAGACAGCGAACACTGAAGCTTTCTTT.

The V gene is TRBV5-1, the J gene TRBJ2-5, with 12 bases that match TRBD2. Per the germline V gene, CDR1 is SGHRS and CDR2 is YFSETQ. CDR3 length equals 16 residues. V lost 1 base to trimming and J lost 5 bases; unmatched junction nucleotides: 6. CDR3 DNA: TGCGCCAGCAGCTTGACTAGCGGGAGGCTGGGGGAGACCCAGTACTTC. Its translation is CASSLTSGRLGETQYF.

This chain links TRBV28 with TRBJ2-1, with 10 bases aligning to TRBD2. V was pared by 5 bases and J by 3 bases, with 4 bases of the junction left unmatched. This CDR3 has 15 amino acids. The germline CDR1 and CDR2 sequences are MDHEN and SYDVKM. DNA for the CDR3: TGTGCCAGCAGTCCCGCTAGCGGGGGCTACAATGAGCAGTTCTTC. Translated, it gives CASSPASGGYNEQFF.

In its sample, this clone was seen once. Here the CDR3 reads CASSQDFAGTARNTGELFF. The CDR3 coding sequence is TGTGCCAGCAGCCAAGATTTTGCTGGGACAGCTAGGAACACCGGGGAGCTGTTTTTT. This sequence joins TRBV4-2 and TRBJ2-2; TRBD1 matches 7 bases. Germline V lookup: CDR1 LGHNA, CDR2 YNFKEQ. This CDR3 spans 19 amino acids. V was pared by 0 bases and J by 1 base, with 11 bases of the junction left unmatched.

This chain links TRBV18 with TRBJ2-1; tentatively, D is TRBD2 (6 bases). CDR1 KGHSH and CDR2 LQKENI come from the germline V gene. V lost 0 bases to trimming and J lost 9 bases, with 9 bases between them. The CDR3 length is 13 residues. CDR3 sequence: CASSPPAGGEQFF. The CDR3 DNA reads as TGTGCCAGCTCACCACCCGCCGGGGGTGAGCAGTTCTTC.

This clone came up once. The chain combines TRBV30 with TRBJ1-6, with 8 bases aligning to TRBD1. Trimming at V came to 5 bases and at J to 7 bases, leaving 13 bases not matched to a gene. The CDR3 consists of 16 residues. The germline CDR1 and CDR2 sequences are GTSNPN and SVGIG (reference sequence). CDR3 region: CAWGPIGQGLNSPLHF. The DNA for the CDR3 is TGTGCCTGGGGCCCGATTGGACAGGGCTTGAATTCACCCCTCCACTTT.

The rearrangement uses TRBV19 and TRBJ2-1; D may be TRBD1 (5 bases). Looked up from germline, CDR1 is LNHDA and CDR2 is SQIVND (reference sequence). The V gene lost 8 bases and the J gene lost 7 bases, with 12 bases spanning the gap. The CDR3 totals 12 residues. CDR3 nucleotide sequence: TGTGCCAGTGGCACAGGATTAAATGAGCAGTTCTTC. Translating it yields CASGTGLNEQFF.

The chain links TRBV28 to TRBJ2-7, with 7 nucleotides matching TRBD1. The germline CDR1 and CDR2 sequences are MDHEN and SYDVKM. With 5 bases clipped from V and 1 base from J, the junction kept 5 bases outside the gene matches. This CDR3 has 14 residues. The DNA for the CDR3 is TGTGCCAGCAGTACGCAGGGGGTATCCTACGAGCAGTACTTC. As protein: CASSTQGVSYEQYF.

CDR3: CASSTLGGDGYQPQHF. In DNA, the CDR3 is TGTGCCAGCAGCACCCTCGGGGGGGACGGTTATCAGCCCCAGCATTTT. The J gene is TRBJ1-5, the V gene TRBV21-1. TRBV21-1 represents a pseudogene. This CDR3 has 16 amino acids.

The rearrangement uses TRBV28 and TRBJ1-1; D call uncertain. Trimming shortened V by 10 bases and J by 2 bases, and 14 bases separated the two germline ends. This CDR3 is 13 amino acids long. From germline, CDR1 is MDHEN and CDR2 SYDVKM. The DNA of the CDR3 is TGTGCCACCGGTCTCATGACTAACACTGAAGCTTTCTTT. The encoded protein is CATGLMTNTEAFF. Full variable domain (missing parts from reference TRBV28 and TRBJ1-1): DVKVTQSSRYLVKRTGEKVFLECVQDMDHENMFWYRQDPGLGLRLIYFSYDVKMKEKGDIPEGYSVSREKKERFSLILESASTNQTSMYLCATGLMTNTEAFFGQGTRLTVV.

The V and J genes are TRBV28 and TRBJ2-7; 11 bases are a match to TRBD1. The V gene's germline CDR1 is MDHEN and CDR2 SYDVKM. The CDR3 loop spans 14 amino acids. V gave up 7 bases and J gave up 5 bases; unmatched junction bases: 7. The CDR3 DNA follows: TGTGCCAGCATCAAACCGGGACAGGGGGACGAGCAGTACTTC. Protein product: CASIKPGQGDEQYF.

V and J are TRBV28 and TRBJ2-1; 16 bases align to TRBD2. The V and J ends lost 4 bases and 0 bases, in that order; junction bases with no gene match: 9. The CDR3 contains 20 residues. The germline V gene has CDR1 MDHEN and CDR2 SYDVKM. The CDR3 loop reads CASSSLPGTSGRVSYNEQFF. For the CDR3, the DNA is TGTGCCAGCAGTTCGCTACCCGGGACTAGCGGGAGGGTCTCCTACAATGAGCAGTTCTTC.

The chain uses TRBV18 and TRBJ2-7, with 7 bases aligning to TRBD1. This CDR3 has 15 amino acids. After removal of 6 bases from V and 6 bases from J, the junction contained 14 bases not matched to a gene. Germline V CDR1 and CDR2: KGHSH, LQKENI. The CDR3 reads CASSPNRGNSLEQYF. The CDR3 region has the DNA TGTGCCAGCTCTCCTAACAGGGGTAATTCGCTCGAGCAGTACTTC.

The chain employs TRBV19 and TRBJ2-5; TRBD2 is a possible D gene (5 bases). CDR3 length: 15 amino acids. Trimming stripped 0 bases from V and 1 base from J, with 9 bases between. Germline V CDR1 and CDR2: LNHDA, SQIVND (reference sequence). The CDR3 region is CASSIDDGLQETQYF. Written as DNA, the CDR3 is TGTGCCAGTAGTATAGATGACGGACTCCAAGAGACCCAGTACTTC.

The V gene is TRBV11-2, the J gene TRBJ1-1; 8 bases align to TRBD1. The CDR3 is 18 amino acids. V lost 1 base, J lost 2 bases, and 12 bases stayed unmatched. Per the germline V gene, CDR1 is SGHAT and CDR2 is FQNNGV. CDR3 coding DNA: TGTGCCAGCAGCTTAGCCGACAGGGGAAGAGATGGAAACACTGAAGCTTTCTTT. Translating it yields CASSLADRGRDGNTEAFF.

This sequence joins TRBV28 and TRBJ1-1; 9 bases are shared with TRBD1. From germline, CDR1 is MDHEN and CDR2 SYDVKM. Trimming at V came to 6 bases and at J to 4 bases, leaving 9 bases not matched to a gene. This CDR3 is built from 15 residues. Here the CDR3 reads CASSPRDREFTEAFF. DNA of the CDR3: TGTGCCAGCAGCCCCCGGGACAGGGAGTTCACTGAAGCTTTCTTT.